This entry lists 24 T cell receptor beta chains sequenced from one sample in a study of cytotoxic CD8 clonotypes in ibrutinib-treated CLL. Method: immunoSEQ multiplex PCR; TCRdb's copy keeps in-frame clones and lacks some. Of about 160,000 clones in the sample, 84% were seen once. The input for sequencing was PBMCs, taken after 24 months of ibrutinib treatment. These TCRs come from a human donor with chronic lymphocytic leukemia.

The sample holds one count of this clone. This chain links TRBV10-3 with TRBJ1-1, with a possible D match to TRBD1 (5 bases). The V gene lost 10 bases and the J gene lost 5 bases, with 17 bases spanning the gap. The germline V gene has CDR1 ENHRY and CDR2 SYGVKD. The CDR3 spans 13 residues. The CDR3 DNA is TGTGCCAACGGGGACCTCCTCGGAACTGAAGCTTTCTTT. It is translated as CANGDLLGTEAFF.

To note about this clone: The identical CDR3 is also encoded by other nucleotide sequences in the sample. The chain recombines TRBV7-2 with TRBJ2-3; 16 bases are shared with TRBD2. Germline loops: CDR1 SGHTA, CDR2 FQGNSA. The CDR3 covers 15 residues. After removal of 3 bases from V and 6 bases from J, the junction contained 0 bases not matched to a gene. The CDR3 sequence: CASSLGLAGGDTQYF. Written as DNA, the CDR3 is TGTGCCAGCAGCTTGGGACTAGCGGGAGGGGATACGCAGTATTTT.

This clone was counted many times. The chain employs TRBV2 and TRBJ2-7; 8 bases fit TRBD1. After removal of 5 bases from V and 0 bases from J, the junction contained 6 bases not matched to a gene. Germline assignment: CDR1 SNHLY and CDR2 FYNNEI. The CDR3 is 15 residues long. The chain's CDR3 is CASSTQGASSYEQYF. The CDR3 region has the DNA TGTGCCAGCAGTACCCAGGGGGCTAGCTCCTACGAGCAGTACTTC.

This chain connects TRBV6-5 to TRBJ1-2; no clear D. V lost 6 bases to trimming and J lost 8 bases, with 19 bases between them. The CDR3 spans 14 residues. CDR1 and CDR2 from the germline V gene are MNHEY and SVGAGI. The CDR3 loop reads CASSPKVGVQGYTF. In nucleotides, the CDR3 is TGTGCCAGCAGCCCCAAAGTCGGGGTTCAAGGCTACACCTTC.

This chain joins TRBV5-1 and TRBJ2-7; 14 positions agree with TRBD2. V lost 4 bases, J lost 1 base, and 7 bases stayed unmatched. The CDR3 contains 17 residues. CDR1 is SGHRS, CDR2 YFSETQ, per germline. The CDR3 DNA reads TGCGCCAGCAGCCCCGGGACTAGCGGGAGAGGGTCCTACGAGCAGTACTTC. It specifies CASSPGTSGRGSYEQYF.

The CDR3 DNA sequence: TGTGCCAGCAGCTCGTCCGGGACAGGGGGGAGAAAGACCCAGTACTTC. Protein: CASSSSGTGGRKTQYF. The chain joins TRBV7-9 to TRBJ2-5; 11 nucleotides align to TRBD1. CDR3 size: 16 residues. V lost 4 bases and J lost 6; bases outside the gene matches: 10. Germline V CDR1 and CDR2: SEHNR, FQNEAQ (reference sequence).

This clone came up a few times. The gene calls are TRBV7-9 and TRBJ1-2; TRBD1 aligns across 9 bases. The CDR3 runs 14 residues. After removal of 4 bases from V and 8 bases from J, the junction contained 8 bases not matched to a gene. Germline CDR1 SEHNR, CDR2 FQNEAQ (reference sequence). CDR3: CASSSHRGLEGYTF. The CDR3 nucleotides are TGTGCCAGCAGCTCCCACAGGGGGCTAGAGGGCTACACCTTC.

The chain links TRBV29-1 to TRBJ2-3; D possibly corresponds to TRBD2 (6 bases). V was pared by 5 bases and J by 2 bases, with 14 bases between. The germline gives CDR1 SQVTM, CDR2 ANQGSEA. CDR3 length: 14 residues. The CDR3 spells CSVTAGRATDTQYF. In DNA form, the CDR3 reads TGCAGCGTTACGGCGGGGCGGGCCACAGATACGCAGTATTTT.

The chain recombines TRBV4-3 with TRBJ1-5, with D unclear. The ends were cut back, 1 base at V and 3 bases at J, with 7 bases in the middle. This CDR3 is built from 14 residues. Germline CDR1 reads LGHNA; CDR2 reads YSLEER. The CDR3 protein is CASSQGINNQPQHF. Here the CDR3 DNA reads TGCGCCAGCAGCCAAGGGATCAACAATCAGCCCCAGCATTTT.

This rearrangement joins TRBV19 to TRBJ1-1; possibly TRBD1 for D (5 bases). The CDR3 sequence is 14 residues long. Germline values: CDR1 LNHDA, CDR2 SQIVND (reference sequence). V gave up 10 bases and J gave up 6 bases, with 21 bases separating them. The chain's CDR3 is CATPTGPLGPEAFF. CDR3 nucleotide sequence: TGTGCCACCCCAACGGGGCCACTCGGGCCTGAAGCTTTCTTT.

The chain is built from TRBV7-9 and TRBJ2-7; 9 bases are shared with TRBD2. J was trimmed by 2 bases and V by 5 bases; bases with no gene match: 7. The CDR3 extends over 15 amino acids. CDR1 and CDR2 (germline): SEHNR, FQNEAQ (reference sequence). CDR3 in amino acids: CASSPPGGRAYEQYF. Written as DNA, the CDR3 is TGTGCCAGCAGCCCCCCGGGCGGGAGGGCCTACGAGCAGTACTTC.

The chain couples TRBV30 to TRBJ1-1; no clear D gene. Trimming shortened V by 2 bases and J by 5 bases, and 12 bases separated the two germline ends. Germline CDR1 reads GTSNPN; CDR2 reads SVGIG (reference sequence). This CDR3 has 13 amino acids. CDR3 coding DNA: TGTGCCTGGAGTAGTGTTTTTGGGACTGAAGCTTTCTTT. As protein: CAWSSVFGTEAFF.

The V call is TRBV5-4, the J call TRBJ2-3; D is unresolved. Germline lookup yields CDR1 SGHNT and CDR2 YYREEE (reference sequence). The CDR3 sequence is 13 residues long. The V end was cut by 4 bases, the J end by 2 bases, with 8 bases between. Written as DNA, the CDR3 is TGTGCCAGCAGCCCTAGAGACACAGATACGCAGTATTTT. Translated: CASSPRDTDTQYF.

Written as DNA, the CDR3 is TGTGCCAGCAGCCCCACAGGCTTTACTGGGGCCAACGTCCTGACTTTC. Protein product: CASSPTGFTGANVLTF. The J gene is TRBJ2-6, the V gene TRBV5-8; maybe TRBD1 (5 bases). The CDR3 runs to 16 residues. Germline loops: CDR1 SGHTS, CDR2 YDEGEE. Trimming took 4 bases from V and 2 from J, leaving 13 bases between them.

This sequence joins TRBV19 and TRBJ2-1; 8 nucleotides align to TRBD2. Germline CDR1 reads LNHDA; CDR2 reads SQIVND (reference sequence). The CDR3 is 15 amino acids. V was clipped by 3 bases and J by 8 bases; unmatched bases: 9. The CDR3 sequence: CASSIRSGGVDEQFF. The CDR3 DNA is TGTGCCAGTAGTATCCGGTCGGGAGGGGTCGATGAGCAGTTCTTC.

This CDR3 is CASSWEGGEKLFF. Written as DNA, the CDR3 is TGTGCCAGCAGCTGGGAAGGGGGTGAAAAACTGTTTTTT. V gene TRBV7-2 combines with J gene TRBJ1-4, with a tentative D call TRBD1 (6 bases). With 4 bases removed from V and 7 bases from J, the gap between germline ends came to 10 bases. Germline CDR1 is SGHTA and CDR2 is FQGNSA. CDR3 length equals 13 residues.

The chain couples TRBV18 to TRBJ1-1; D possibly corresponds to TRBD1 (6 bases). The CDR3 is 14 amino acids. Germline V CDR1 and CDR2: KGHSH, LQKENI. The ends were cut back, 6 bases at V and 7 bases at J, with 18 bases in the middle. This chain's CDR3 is CASSGGQPRGEAFF. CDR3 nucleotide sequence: TGTGCCAGCTCGGGAGGACAGCCTCGGGGTGAAGCTTTCTTT.

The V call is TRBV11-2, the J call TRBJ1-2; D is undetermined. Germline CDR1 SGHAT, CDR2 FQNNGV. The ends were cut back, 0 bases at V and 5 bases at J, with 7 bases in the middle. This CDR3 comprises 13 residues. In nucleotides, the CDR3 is TGTGCCAGCAGCTTAGACAACCCTTATGGCTACACCTTC. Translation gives CASSLDNPYGYTF.

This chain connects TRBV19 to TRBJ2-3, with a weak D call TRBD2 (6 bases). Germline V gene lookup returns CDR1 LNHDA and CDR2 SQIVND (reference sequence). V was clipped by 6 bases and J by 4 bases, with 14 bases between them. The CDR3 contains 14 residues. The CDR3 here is CASSRDSVADTQYF. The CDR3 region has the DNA TGTGCCAGTAGCCGGGACTCCGTAGCAGATACGCAGTATTTT.

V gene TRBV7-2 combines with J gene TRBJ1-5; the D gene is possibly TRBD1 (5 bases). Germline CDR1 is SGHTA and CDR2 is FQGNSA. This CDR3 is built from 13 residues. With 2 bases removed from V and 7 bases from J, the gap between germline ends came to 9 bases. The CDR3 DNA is TGTGCCAGCAGCTTACAGCGGGACCAGCCCCAGCATTTT. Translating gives CASSLQRDQPQHF.

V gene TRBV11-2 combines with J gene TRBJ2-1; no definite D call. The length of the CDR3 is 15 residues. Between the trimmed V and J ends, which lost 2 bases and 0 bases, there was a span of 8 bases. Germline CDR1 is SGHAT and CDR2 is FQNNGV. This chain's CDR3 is CASSLPLGSYNEQFF. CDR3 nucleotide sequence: TGTGCCAGCAGCTTACCCCTAGGCTCCTACAATGAGCAGTTCTTC.

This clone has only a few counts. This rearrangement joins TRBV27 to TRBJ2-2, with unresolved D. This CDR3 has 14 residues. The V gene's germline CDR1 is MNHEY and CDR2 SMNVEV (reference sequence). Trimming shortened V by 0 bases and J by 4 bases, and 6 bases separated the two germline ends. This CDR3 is CASSLSYSTGELFF. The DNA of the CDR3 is TGTGCCAGCAGTTTATCGTATAGCACCGGGGAGCTGTTTTTT.

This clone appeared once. CDR3 protein: CASSFGASGTYEQYF. The CDR3 bases are TGTGCCAGCAGCTTCGGAGCTAGCGGAACTTACGAGCAGTACTTC. The chain carries TRBV7-2 and TRBJ2-7, with 7 nucleotides matching TRBD2. The V and J ends lost 3 bases and 4 bases, in that order; junction bases with no gene match: 9. CDR1 is SGHTA, CDR2 FQGNSA, per germline. The CDR3 totals 15 residues.

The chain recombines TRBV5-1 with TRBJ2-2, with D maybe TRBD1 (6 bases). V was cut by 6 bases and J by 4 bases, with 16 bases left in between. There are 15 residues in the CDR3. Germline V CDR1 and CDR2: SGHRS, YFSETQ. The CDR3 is CASKLGTSGTGELFF. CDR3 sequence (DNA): TGCGCCAGCAAACTTGGGACAAGCGGCACCGGGGAGCTGTTTTTT.